This T cell receptor (beta chain) originates from a study of T and B cells in COVID-19 patients. The overall study: Active-infection patients were older, median about 70 years, than recovered patients, median approximately 35 years.

Blood genomic DNA input for TRB amplification was 250-500 ng. Multiplex PCR with BIOMED2 TRB-A/B primer pools amplified TRB rearrangements. TCRdb reanalysed the multiplex PCR reads using MiXCR and keeps one entry per CDR3 protein. The sample carries under 15,000 distinct CDR3 sequences, about 28% recorded once. With V trimmed by 5 bases and J by 1 base, 8 bases remained unmatched. Germline V gene lookup returns CDR1 MNHEY and CDR2 SVGEGT. The CDR3 is made up of 16 amino acids. The sequence was collected from a human donor who had recovered from COVID-19. Sequencing input: blood. This chain connects TRBV6-2 or TRBV6-3 to TRBJ1-5, with 7 bases aligning to TRBD1. This chain's CDR3 is CASSEDRHSSNQPQHF. The CDR3 coding sequence is TGTGCCAGCAGTGAGGACAGGCATTCAAGCAATCAGCCCCAGCATTTT.